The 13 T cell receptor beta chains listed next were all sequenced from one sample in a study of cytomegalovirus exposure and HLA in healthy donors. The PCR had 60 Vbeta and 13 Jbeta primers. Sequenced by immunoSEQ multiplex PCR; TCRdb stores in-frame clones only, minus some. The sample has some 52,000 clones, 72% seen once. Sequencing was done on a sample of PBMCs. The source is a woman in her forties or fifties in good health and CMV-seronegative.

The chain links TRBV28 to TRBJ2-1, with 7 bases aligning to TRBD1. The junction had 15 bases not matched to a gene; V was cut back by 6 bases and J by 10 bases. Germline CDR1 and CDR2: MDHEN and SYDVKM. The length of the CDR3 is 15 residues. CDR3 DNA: TGTGCCAGCAGCACCTCCGCAGGGGGAAAGGGGGAGCAGTTCTTC. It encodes CASSTSAGGKGEQFF.

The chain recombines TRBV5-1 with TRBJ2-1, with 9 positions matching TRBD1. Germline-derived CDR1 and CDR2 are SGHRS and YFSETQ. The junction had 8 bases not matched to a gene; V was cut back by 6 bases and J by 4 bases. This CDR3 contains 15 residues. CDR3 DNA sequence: TGCGCCAGCAACGCAGGGGACAGGGATTACAATGAGCAGTTCTTC. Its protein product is CASNAGDRDYNEQFF.

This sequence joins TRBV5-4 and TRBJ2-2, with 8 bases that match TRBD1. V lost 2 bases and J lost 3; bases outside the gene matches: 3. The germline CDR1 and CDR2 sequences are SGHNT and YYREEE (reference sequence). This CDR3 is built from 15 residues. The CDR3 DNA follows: TGTGCCAGCAGCTTAACAGGGGGGTACACCGGGGAGCTGTTTTTT. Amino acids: CASSLTGGYTGELFF. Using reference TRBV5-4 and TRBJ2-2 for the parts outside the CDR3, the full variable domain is ETGVTQSPTHLIKTRGQQVTLRCSSQSGHNTVSWYQQALGQGPQFIFQYYREEENGRGNFPPRFSGLQFPNYSSELNVNALELDDSALYLCASSLTGGYTGELFFGEGSRLTVL.

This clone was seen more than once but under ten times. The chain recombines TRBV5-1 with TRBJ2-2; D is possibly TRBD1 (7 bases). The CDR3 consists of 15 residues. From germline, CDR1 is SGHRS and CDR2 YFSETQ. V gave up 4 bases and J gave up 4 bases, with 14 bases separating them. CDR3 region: CASSGGGRGTGELFF. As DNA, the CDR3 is TGCGCCAGCAGCGGAGGGGGCAGGGGCACCGGGGAGCTGTTTTTT. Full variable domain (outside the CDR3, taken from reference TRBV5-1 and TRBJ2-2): KAGVTQTPRYLIKTRGQQVTLSCSPISGHRSVSWYQQTPGQGLQFLFEYFSETQRNKGNFPGRFSGRQFSNSRSEMNVSTLELGDSALYLCASSGGGRGTGELFFGEGSRLTVL.

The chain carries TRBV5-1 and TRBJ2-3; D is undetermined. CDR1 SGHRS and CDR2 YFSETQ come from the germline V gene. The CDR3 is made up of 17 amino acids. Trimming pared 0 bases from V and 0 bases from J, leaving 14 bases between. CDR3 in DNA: TGCGCCAGCAGCTTGGGATCTGCGCCTGCTAGCACAGATACGCAGTATTTT. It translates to CASSLGSAPASTDTQYF.

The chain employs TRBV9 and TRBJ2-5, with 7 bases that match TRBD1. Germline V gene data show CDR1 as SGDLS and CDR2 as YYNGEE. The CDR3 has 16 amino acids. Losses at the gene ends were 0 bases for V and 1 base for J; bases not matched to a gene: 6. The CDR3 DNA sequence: TGTGCCAGCAGCGTAGGTCGGGACAGCCTCCAAGAGACCCAGTACTTC. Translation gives CASSVGRDSLQETQYF.

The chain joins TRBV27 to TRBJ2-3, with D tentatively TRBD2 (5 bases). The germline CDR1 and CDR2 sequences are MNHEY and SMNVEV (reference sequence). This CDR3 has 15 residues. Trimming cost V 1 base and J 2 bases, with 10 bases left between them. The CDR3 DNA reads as TGTGCCAGCAGTTTATACGGGGAAAACACAGATACGCAGTATTTT. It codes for CASSLYGENTDTQYF.

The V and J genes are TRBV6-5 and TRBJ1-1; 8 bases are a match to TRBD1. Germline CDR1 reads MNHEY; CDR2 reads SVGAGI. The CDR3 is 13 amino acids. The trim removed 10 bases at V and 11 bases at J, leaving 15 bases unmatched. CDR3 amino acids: CATLPGQGSLAFF. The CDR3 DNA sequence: TGTGCCACCCTACCCGGACAGGGATCTTTGGCTTTCTTT.

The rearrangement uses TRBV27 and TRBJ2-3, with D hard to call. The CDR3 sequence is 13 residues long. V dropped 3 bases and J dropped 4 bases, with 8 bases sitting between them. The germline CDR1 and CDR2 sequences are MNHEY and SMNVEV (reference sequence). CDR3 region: CASSFTYSDTQYF. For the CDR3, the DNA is TGTGCCAGCAGTTTTACCTATTCAGATACGCAGTATTTT.

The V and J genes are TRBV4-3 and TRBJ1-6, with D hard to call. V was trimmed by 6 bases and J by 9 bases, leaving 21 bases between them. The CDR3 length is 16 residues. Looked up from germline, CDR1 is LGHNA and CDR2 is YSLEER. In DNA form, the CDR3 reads TGCGCCAGCAGTCCAAACTCCCGGGCCGGGAGTTCACCCCTCCACTTT. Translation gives CASSPNSRAGSSPLHF.

The CDR3 DNA reads as TGTGCCAGCTCACCAGCTAGGGGGTCCTACAATGAGCAGTTCTTC. Its protein is CASSPARGSYNEQFF. The chain combines TRBV18 with TRBJ2-1, with a tentative D call TRBD1 (6 bases). Between the trimmed V and J ends, which lost 2 bases and 1 base, there was a span of 9 bases. The CDR3 loop spans 15 amino acids. CDR1 KGHSH and CDR2 LQKENI come from the germline V gene.

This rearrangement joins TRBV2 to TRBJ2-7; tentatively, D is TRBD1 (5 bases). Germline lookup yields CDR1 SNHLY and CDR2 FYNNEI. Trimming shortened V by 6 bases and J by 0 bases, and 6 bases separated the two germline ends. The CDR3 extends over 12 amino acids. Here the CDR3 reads CASRDNSYEQYF. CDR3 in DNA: TGTGCCAGCAGGGACAACTCCTACGAGCAGTACTTC.

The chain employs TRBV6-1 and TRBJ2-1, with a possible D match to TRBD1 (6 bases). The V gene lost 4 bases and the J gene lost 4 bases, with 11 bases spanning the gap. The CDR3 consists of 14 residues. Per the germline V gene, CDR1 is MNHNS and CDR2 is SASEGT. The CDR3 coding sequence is TGTGCCAGCAGTGTGGACAGTAGATACAATGAGCAGTTCTTC. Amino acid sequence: CASSVDSRYNEQFF.